Presented here are 7 T cell receptor beta chains from one specimen sequenced in a study of blood T cell repertoires in COVID-19. The method was immunoSEQ multiplex PCR; TCRdb's version includes in-frame clones alone and lacks a portion of them. Of around 200,000 clones listed, less than 90% are singletons. Sequenced material: peripheral blood. Source of these receptors: a man aged 70 or older with active or convalescent COVID-19.

The CDR3 DNA follows: TGTGCCACCAGAGCCGACAGCCCACAGGTTATCACTGAGCAGTTCTTC. Protein sequence: CATRADSPQVITEQFF. The chain uses TRBV24-1 and TRBJ2-1; the D gene is possibly TRBD1 (5 bases). CDR3 length: 16 residues. The germline gives CDR1 KGHDR, CDR2 SFDVKD. Trimming removed 7 bases at V and 9 bases at J, with 24 bases between.

The CDR3 protein is CASSALSYNEQFF. The DNA for the CDR3 is TGTGCCAGCAGCGCACTATCCTACAATGAGCAGTTCTTC. This chain connects TRBV12-3 or TRBV12-4 to TRBJ2-1; D is undetermined. The length of the CDR3 is 13 residues. V was pared by 6 bases and J by 1 base, with 7 bases between.

This chain joins TRBV3-1 (or the pseudogene TRBV3-2) and TRBJ2-7, with 9 bases identical to TRBD1. CDR1 is LGHDT, CDR2 YNNKEL, per germline (reference sequence). The ends lost 4 bases at V and 1 base at J; junction bases unmatched: 5. This CDR3 is 15 amino acids long. The CDR3 loop reads CASSPLTGGSYEQYF. The DNA of the CDR3 is TGTGCCAGCAGCCCACTGACAGGGGGTTCCTACGAGCAGTACTTC.

V and J are TRBV5-1 and TRBJ2-7; unclear D gene. The CDR3 has 12 amino acids. Deletions cut 1 base from V and 7 bases from J, with 9 bases between. The germline V gene encodes CDR1 SGHRS and CDR2 YFSETQ. CDR3 residues: CASSLPGGEQYF. CDR3 nucleotide sequence: TGCGCCAGCAGCTTGCCGGGTGGGGAGCAGTACTTC.

The J gene is TRBJ2-3, the V gene TRBV19; tentative D call: TRBD2 (5 bases). Germline V gene lookup returns CDR1 LNHDA and CDR2 SQIVND (reference sequence). V lost 1 base and J lost 8, with 7 bases in between. This CDR3 contains 12 residues. The CDR3, as DNA: TGTGCCAGTAGTATAGCTGGGAGTACGCAGTATTTT. Its translation: CASSIAGSTQYF.

The V gene is TRBV11-2, the J gene TRBJ1-4, with D maybe TRBD1 (5 bases). CDR1 and CDR2 from the germline V gene are SGHAT and FQNNGV. This CDR3 is built from 12 residues. Trimming cost V 5 bases and J 8 bases, with 9 bases left between them. In nucleotides, the CDR3 is TGTGCCAGCAGCCGCCACAGGGAAAAACTGTTTTTT. As protein: CASSRHREKLFF.

The J gene is TRBJ2-2, the V gene TRBV28, with 11 bases that match TRBD2. V lost 2 bases and J lost 8; bases outside the gene matches: 7. Per germline, CDR1 MDHEN and CDR2 SYDVKM. This CDR3 is 16 amino acids long. The CDR3 protein is CASSLLGLAGEGELFF. CDR3 sequence (DNA): TGTGCCAGCAGTTTACTCGGACTAGCGGGCGAAGGGGAGCTGTTTTTT.